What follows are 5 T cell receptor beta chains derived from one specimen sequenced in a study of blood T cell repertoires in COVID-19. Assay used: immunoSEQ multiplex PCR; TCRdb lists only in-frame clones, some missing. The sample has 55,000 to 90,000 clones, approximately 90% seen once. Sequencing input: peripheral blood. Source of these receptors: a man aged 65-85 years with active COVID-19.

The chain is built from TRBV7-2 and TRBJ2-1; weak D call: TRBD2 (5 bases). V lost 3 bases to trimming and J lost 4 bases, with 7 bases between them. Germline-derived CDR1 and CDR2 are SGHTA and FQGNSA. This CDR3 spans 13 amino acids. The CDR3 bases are TGTGCCAGCAGCTTCCCGGGATACAATGAGCAGTTCTTC. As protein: CASSFPGYNEQFF.

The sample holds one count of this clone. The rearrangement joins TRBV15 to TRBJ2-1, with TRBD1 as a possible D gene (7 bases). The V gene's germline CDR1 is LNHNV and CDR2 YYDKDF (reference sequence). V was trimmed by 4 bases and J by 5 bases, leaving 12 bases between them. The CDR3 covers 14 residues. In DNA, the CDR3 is TGTGCCACCAGCACTCAGGGGGGCAACAATGAGCAGTTCTTC. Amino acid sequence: CATSTQGGNNEQFF.

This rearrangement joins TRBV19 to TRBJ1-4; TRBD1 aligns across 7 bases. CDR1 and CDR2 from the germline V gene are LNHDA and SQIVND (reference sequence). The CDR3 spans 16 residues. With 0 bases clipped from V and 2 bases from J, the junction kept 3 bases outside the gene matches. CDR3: CASSIDPRGTNEKLFF. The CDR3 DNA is TGTGCCAGTAGTATAGACCCCAGGGGGACTAATGAAAAACTGTTTTTT. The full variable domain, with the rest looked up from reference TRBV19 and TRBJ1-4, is DGGITQSPKYLFRKEGQNVTLSCEQNLNHDAMYWYRQDPGQGLRLIYYSQIVNDFQKGDIAEGYSVSREKKESFPLTVTSAQKNPTAFYLCASSIDPRGTNEKLFFGSGTQLSVL.

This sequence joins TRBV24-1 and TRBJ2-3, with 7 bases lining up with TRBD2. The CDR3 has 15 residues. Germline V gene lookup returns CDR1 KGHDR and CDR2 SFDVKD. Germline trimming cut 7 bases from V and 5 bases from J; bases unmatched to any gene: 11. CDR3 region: CATRSPTGGGDTQYF. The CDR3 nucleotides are TGTGCCACCAGGAGTCCCACGGGGGGAGGAGATACGCAGTATTTT.

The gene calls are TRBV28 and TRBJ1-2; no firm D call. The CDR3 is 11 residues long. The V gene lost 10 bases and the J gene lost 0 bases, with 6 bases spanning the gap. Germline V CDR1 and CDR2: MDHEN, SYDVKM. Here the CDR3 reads CATAANYGYTF. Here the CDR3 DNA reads TGTGCCACCGCAGCTAACTATGGCTACACCTTC.